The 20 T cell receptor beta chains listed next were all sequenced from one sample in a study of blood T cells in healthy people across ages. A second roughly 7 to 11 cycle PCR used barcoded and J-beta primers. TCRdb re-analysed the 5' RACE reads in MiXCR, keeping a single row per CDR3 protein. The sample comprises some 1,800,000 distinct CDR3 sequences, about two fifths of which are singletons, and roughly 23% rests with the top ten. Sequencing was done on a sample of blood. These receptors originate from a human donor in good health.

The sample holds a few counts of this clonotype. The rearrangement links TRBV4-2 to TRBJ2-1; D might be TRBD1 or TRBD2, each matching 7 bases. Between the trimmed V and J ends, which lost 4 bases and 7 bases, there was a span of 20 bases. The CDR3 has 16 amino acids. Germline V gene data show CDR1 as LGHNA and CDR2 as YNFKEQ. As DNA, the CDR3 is TGTGCCAGCAGCCCTATAGCAGGGGGGAGGGGGAATGAGCAGTTCTTC. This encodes CASSPIAGGRGNEQFF.

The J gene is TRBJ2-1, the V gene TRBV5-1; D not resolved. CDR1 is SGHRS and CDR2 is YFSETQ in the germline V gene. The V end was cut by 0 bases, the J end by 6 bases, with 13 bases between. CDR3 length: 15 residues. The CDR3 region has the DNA TGCGCCAGCAGCTTGGTGCTGTCATCAGGCAATGAGCAGTTCTTC. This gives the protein CASSLVLSSGNEQFF.

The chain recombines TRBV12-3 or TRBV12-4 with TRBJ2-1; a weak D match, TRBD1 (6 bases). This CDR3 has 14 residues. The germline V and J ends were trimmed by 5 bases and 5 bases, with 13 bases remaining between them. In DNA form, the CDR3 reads TGTGCCAGCAGTCCCTGGACAGTAAACAATGAGCAGTTCTTC. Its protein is CASSPWTVNNEQFF.

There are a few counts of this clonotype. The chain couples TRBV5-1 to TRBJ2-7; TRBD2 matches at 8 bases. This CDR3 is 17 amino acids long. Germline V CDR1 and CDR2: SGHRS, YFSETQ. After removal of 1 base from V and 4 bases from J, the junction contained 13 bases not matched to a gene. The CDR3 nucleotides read TGCGCCAGCAGCTTGATACTAGCGGTGGGGTCGCAGTACGAGCAGTACTTC. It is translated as CASSLILAVGSQYEQYF.

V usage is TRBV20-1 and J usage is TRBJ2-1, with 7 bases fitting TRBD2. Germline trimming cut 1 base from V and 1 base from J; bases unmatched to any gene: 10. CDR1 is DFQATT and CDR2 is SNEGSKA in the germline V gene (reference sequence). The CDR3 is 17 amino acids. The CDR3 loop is CSARGNPRGESYNEQFF. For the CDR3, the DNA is TGCAGTGCTAGAGGTAACCCTCGGGGGGAATCCTACAATGAGCAGTTCTTC.

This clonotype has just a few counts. CDR3 DNA sequence: TGTGCCAGCAGCCAAGAGGAGGCAAATGGCTACACCTTC. Amino acids: CASSQEEANGYTF. The chain links TRBV4-2 to TRBJ1-2; D is ambiguous. This CDR3 region has 13 residues. Per germline, CDR1 LGHNA and CDR2 YNFKEQ. V lost 0 bases and J lost 6, with 8 bases in between.

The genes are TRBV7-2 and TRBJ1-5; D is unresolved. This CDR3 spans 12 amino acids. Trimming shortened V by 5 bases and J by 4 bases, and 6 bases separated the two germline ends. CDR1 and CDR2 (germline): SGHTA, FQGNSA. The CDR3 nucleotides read TGTGCCAGCAGCGTCTATAATCAGCCCCAGCATTTT. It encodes CASSVYNQPQHF.

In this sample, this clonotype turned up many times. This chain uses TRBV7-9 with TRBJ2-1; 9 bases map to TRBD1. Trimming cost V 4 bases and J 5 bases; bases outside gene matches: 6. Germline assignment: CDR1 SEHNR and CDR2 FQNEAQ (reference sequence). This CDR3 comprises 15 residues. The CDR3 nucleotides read TGTGCCAGCAGCTCCGGACAGGGGAACGACAATGAGCAGTTCTTC. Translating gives CASSSGQGNDNEQFF.

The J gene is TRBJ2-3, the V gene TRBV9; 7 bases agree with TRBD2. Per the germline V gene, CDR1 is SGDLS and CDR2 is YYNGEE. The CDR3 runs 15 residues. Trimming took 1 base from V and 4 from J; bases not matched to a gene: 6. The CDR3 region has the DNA TGTGCCAGCAGCGTATGGGGGGGTGATCCAGATACGCAGTATTTT. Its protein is CASSVWGGDPDTQYF.

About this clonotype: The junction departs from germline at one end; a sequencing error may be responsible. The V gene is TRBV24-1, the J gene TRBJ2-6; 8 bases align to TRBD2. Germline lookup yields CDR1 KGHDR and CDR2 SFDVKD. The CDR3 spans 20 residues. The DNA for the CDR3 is TGTGCCACCAGTGATGTTACCTCCGGGACTAGTCGCTCTGGGGACAACGTCCTGACTTTC. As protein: CATSDVTSGTSRSGDNVLTF.

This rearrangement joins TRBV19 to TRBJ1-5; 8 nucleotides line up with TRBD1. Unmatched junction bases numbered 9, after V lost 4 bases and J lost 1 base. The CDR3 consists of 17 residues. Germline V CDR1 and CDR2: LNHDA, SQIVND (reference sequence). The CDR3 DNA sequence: TGTGCCAGTAGTACTCGGCCGGGACAGGCGAGCAATCAGCCCCAGCATTTT. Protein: CASSTRPGQASNQPQHF. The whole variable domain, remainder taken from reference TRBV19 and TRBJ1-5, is DGGITQSPKYLFRKEGQNVTLSCEQNLNHDAMYWYRQDPGQGLRLIYYSQIVNDFQKGDIAEGYSVSREKKESFPLTVTSAQKNPTAFYLCASSTRPGQASNQPQHFGDGTRLSIL.

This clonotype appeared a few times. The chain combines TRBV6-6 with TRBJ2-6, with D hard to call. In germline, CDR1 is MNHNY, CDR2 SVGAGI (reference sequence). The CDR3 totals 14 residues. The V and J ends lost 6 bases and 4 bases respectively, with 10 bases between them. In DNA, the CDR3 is TGTGCCAGCAGCTCAGGTCAAGGGGCCAACGTCCTGACTTTC. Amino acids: CASSSGQGANVLTF.

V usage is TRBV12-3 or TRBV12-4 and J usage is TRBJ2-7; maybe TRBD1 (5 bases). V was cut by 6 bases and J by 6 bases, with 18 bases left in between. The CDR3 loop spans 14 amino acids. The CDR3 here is CASSPLAGWSEQYF. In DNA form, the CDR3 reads TGTGCCAGCAGCCCCTTGGCAGGGTGGTCCGAGCAGTACTTC.

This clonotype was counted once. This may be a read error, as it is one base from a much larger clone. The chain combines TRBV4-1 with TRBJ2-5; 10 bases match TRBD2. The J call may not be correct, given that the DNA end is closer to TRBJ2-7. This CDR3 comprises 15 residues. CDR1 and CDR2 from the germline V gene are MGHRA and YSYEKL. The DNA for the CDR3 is TGCGCCAGCAGCCCTTCTAGCGGGGGTCTCTACGAGCAGTACGTC. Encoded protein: CASSPSSGGLYEQYV.

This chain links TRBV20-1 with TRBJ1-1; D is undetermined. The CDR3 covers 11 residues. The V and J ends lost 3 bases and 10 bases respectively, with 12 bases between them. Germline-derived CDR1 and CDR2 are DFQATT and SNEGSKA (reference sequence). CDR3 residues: CSASIGWRAFF. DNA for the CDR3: TGCAGTGCTAGTATTGGTTGGAGAGCTTTCTTT.

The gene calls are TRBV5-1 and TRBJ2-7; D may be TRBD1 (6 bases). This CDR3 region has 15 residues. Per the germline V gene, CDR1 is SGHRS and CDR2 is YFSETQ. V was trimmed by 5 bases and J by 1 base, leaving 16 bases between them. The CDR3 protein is CASRTDSRASYEQYF. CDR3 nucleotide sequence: TGCGCCAGCAGAACGGACAGCCGAGCGTCCTACGAGCAGTACTTC.

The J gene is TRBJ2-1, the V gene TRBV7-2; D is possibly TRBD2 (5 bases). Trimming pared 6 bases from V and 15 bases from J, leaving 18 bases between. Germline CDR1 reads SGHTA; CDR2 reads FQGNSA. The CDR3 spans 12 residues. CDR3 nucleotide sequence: TGTGCCAGCAGACGTCCTCCCCAGCGGTGGTTCTTC. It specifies CASRRPPQRWFF.

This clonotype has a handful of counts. The CDR3 spells CASSSPGGNQPQHF. CDR3 nucleotide sequence: TGTGCCAGCAGCTCCCCGGGAGGCAATCAGCCCCAGCATTTT. The chain uses TRBV7-9 and TRBJ1-5; the D is unclear. The CDR3 contains 14 residues. V lost 4 bases to trimming and J lost 2 bases, with 9 bases between them. The germline CDR1 and CDR2 sequences are SEHNR and FQNEAQ (reference sequence).

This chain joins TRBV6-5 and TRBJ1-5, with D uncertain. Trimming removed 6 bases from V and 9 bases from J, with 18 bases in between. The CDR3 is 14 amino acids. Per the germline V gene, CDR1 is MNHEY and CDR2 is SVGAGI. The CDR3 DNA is TGTGCCAGCAGCACGTCTCAACTTGTGGCGCCCCAGCATTTT. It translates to CASSTSQLVAPQHF.

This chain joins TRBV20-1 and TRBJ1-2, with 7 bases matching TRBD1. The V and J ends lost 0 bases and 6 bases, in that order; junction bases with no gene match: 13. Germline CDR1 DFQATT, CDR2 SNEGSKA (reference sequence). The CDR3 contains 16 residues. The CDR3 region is CSARDRTGAYSDGYTF. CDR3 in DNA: TGCAGTGCTAGAGATCGCACAGGGGCCTATTCCGATGGCTACACCTTC.